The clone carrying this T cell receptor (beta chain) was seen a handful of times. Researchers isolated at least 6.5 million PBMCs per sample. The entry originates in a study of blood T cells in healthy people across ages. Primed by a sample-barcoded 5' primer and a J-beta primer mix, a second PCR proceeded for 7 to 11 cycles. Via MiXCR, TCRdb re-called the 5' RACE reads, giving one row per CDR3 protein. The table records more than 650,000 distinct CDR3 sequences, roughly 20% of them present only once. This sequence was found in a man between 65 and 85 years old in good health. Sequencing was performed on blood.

CDR3 coding DNA: TGCAGCGTCCCTGGTGGTGAAGCTTTCTTT. Its protein is CSVPGGEAFF. The chain links TRBV29-1 to TRBJ1-1, with D unresolved. The CDR3 runs 10 residues. Germline values: CDR1 SQVTM, CDR2 ANQGSEA. Trimming pared 6 bases from V and 7 bases from J, leaving 9 bases between.